Described below is a single TCR beta chain sequence and its context. Its antigen is not known. Losses at the gene ends were 5 bases for V and 2 bases for J; bases not matched to a gene: 12. This CDR3 is 17 amino acids long. Germline V CDR1 and CDR2: SEHNR, FQNEAQ (reference sequence). TCRbeta library preparation incorporated unique molecular identifiers. TCRdb reanalysed the PCR reads using MiXCR and keeps one entry per CDR3 protein. The data show more than 500,000 distinct CDR3 sequences, over 9.5% seen once. This specimen comes from a study of T-cell reconstitution after alpha-beta-depleted transplantation in children. The study, taken as a whole, reports: Expanded clones from the graft, numbering several hundred, reportedly supplied alpha-beta T cells about two months after transplant.

The specimen comprised PBMCs, mostly from graft donor cells, sampled 180 days after TCRalphabeta/CD19-depleted stem cell transplant. V is TRBV7-9 and J is TRBJ2-7; 10 positions agree with TRBD1. The TCR was taken from a female patient younger than 10 who had a stem cell transplant for aplastic anemia, so the T cells may come from the graft donor. For the CDR3, the DNA is TGTGCCAGCAGCACCAACTTCCGGGACAGGGGCACCTACGAGCAGTACTTC. Protein: CASSTNFRDRGTYEQYF.